This TCR beta chain was identified in a study of shared clonotypes between healthy human individuals. Germline CDR1 ENHRY, CDR2 SYGVKD. The CDR3 spans 16 residues. The junction had 4 bases not matched to a gene; V was cut back by 2 bases and J by 4 bases. TCRdb keeps only in-frame clones here, not all; method: immunoSEQ multiplex PCR. Among hundreds of thousands of clones, less than 80% were seen once, and the ten largest hold approximately 13%. This clone was recorded once. This rearrangement joins TRBV10-3 to TRBJ2-3, with 12 nucleotides matching TRBD1. The material sequenced was PBMCs. This receptor was taken from a woman between 40 and 55 years old in good health. Some clones in this sample may be carry-over from other donors' samples. CDR3 nucleotides: TGTGCCATCAGTGAGCCGGGACAGGGGGCTTCAGATACGCAGTATTTT. Its translation: CAISEPGQGASDTQYF.